What follows describes a single T cell receptor (beta chain). Germline CDR1 and CDR2: DFQATT and SNEGSKA (reference sequence). V lost 8 bases to trimming and J lost 4 bases, with 22 bases between them. The length of the CDR3 is 15 residues. The data are from a study of blood T cells in healthy people across ages. A J-beta primer mix and a sample-barcoded 5' primer were used in a second PCR of roughly 6 to 11 cycles. TCRdb used MiXCR to reprocess the 5' RACE reads, holding one entry per CDR3 protein. Here the sample spans 700,000 to 900,000 distinct CDR3 sequences, roughly 25% being singletons. This same sample was also taken into another study, of T cells of mothers and their children.

The rearrangement joins TRBV20-1 to TRBJ2-3; D possibly corresponds to TRBD1 (6 bases). This sequence was found in a boy younger than 18 in good health. Specimen: blood. The CDR3 here is CSPKPGTQRSDTQYF. CDR3 in DNA: TGCAGTCCCAAACCCGGGACACAAAGGTCAGATACGCAGTATTTT.